Reported below is one T cell receptor beta chain. TCRdb's copy holds only in-frame clones and misses some; the assay was immunoSEQ multiplex PCR. The profile shows 90,000 to 120,000 clones, more than 70% of them singletons. J gave up 2 bases and V 6 bases, and 9 bases lay outside the gene matches. Germline values: CDR1 SGHRS, CDR2 YFSETQ. The length of the CDR3 is 15 residues. The sample comes from a study of T cell responses to AZD1222 COVID-19 vaccine. V usage is TRBV5-1 and J usage is TRBJ2-7; 9 nucleotides match TRBD1. The clonotype was recovered from an adult in good health. The specimen comprised peripheral blood, sampled on day 0 of AZD1222 vaccination. For the CDR3, the DNA is TGCGCCAGCACCACCGGGACAGGGACAACCTACGAGCAGTACTTC. Amino acid sequence: CASTTGTGTTYEQYF.